This T cell receptor (beta chain) was identified during a study of naive and memory T cell subsets. Study observations and caveats: TCR transcript changes with activation or differentiation may affect this RNA method.

TCR cDNA received a 3' ligated oligonucleotide that carried a UMI. RNA was extracted from around 2.5 ml of whole blood of healthy adults. Input was roughly 1 to 1000 ng of DNase-treated total RNA without cell sorting. The SP2 primer and nested alpha and beta constant region primers amplified ligated cDNA in four rounds. For blood and skin samples, reverse transcription used TCR alpha and beta constant primers. One entry per CDR3 protein results from TCRdb running MiXCR on the 5' RACE reads. The table lists 45,000 to 55,000 distinct CDR3 sequences, approximately 4.5% of them singletons. In this sample, this clonotype turned up many times. Its antigen remains unidentified. This clonotype was sampled from a female donor in good health.

CDR3 sequence: CASSPQGWGEKLFF. The CDR3 nucleotides read TGTGCCAGCTCACCACAGGGCTGGGGTGAAAAACTGTTTTTT. V gene TRBV18 combines with J gene TRBJ1-4; D not certain. The CDR3 length is 14 residues. CDR1 is KGHSH and CDR2 is LQKENI in the germline V gene. V was trimmed by 1 base and J by 7 bases, leaving 10 bases between them.